The entry that follows covers one T cell receptor beta chain sequence. The data are from a study of cytomegalovirus exposure and HLA in healthy donors. The CDR3 has 15 residues. Clones were sequenced by immunoSEQ multiplex PCR, and TCRdb holds only the in-frame ones, with some missing. Counted here are roughly 260,000 clones, around nine tenths occurring once; the ten biggest clones make up roughly 2.5%. The clonotype was recovered from a man between 18 and 35 years old in good health and CMV-seronegative. The chain joins TRBV21-1 to TRBJ2-2; TRBD1 is taken as the D call from the table, unchecked against the DNA. TRBV21-1 is reported as a pseudogene. What was sequenced was PBMCs. The CDR3 sequence is CASSKAGRDTGELFF. DNA of the CDR3: TGTGCCAGCAGCAAAGCAGGCAGGGACACCGGGGAGCTGTTTTTT.